The T cell receptor beta chain under discussion was sequenced for a study of blood T cells in healthy people across ages. This CDR3 has 15 amino acids. Germline values: CDR1 KGHDR, CDR2 SFDVKD. A second PCR, run for 7 to 11 cycles, used a sample-barcoded 5' primer plus a J-beta primer mix. Using its own MiXCR run on the 5' RACE reads, TCRdb lists one record per CDR3 protein. The sample has hundreds of thousands of distinct CDR3 sequences, under 35% seen once. Details on this clonotype: At one of its ends the junction is not consistent with the germline gene, which may arise from a read error.

The chain recombines TRBV24-1 with TRBJ2-4; maybe TRBD2 (5 bases). This TCR was sampled from a woman of 80 years or more in good health. Material: blood. This CDR3 reads CATSGYGSDGETQDF. In nucleotides, the CDR3 is TGTGCCACCAGTGGTTACGGCTCGGACGGGGAGACCCAGGACTTC.